This note documents a single T cell receptor (beta chain) sequence. V lost 5 bases, J lost 10 bases, and 6 bases stayed unmatched. The CDR3 sequence is 13 residues long. Per the germline V gene, CDR1 is SEHNR and CDR2 is FQNEAQ (reference sequence). This entry belongs to a study of T cell responses to AZD1222 COVID-19 vaccine. Using immunoSEQ multiplex PCR, the repertoire was profiled, and TCRdb retains in-frame clones only, with some absent. The table has approximately 150,000 clones, around 84% seen once. The clonotype was recovered from an adult who received the AZD1222 COVID-19 vaccine. V and J are TRBV7-9 and TRBJ1-2, with 11 bases fitting TRBD1. Sequencing used peripheral blood, obtained 28 days after the second AZD1222 dose. CDR3 nucleotide sequence: TGTGCCAGCAGCCCGGGACAGGGGGAGGACTACACCTTC. Translated, it gives CASSPGQGEDYTF.